This is a list of T cell receptor beta chains from one sample in a study of T cell repertoires in aging, cancer and after chemotherapy. TCRdb re-called the multiplex PCR reads through MiXCR, storing one row per CDR3 protein. The repertoire holds roughly 6,300 distinct CDR3 sequences, with about 29% as singletons. Sequenced: blood. The receptors derive from a human donor with a blood cancer. The donor label of this sample is uncertain. The CDR3 runs from the conserved cysteine through the conserved F or W. A D gene is named only where the DNA matches it firmly. A clone size is listed for some rows: how often the clone was seen (once, few, many), or a class if it is expanded.

CDR3 length | clone size | J gene | D gene | V gene | CDR3 protein | CDR3 DNA
14 | - | TRBJ2-7 | TRBD1 | TRBV19 | CASSTRQGRYEQYF | TGTGCCAGTAGTACCCGACAGGGGCGCTACGAGCAGTACTTC
16 | - | TRBJ2-3 | TRBD2 | TRBV4-3 | CASSPRTSGGTDTQYF | TGTGCCAGCAGCCCCCGGACTAGCGGGGGGACAGATACGCAGTATTTT
16 | few | TRBJ1-5 | - | TRBV19 | CASSIAGSSSNQPQHF | TGTGCCAGTAGTATAGCGGGGTCATCTAGCAATCAGCCCCAGCATTTT
13 | - | TRBJ2-5 | - | TRBV6-1 | CASSPNPQETQYF | TGTGCCAGCAGCCCAAATCCCCAAGAGACCCAGTACTTC
16 | medium-sized | TRBJ1-6 | TRBD1 | TRBV6-5 | CASSSTGGHTNSPLHF | TGTGCCAGCAGTTCCACAGGGGGCCATACGAATTCACCCCTCCACTTT
13 | once | TRBJ2-1 | - | TRBV12-3/TRBV12-4 | CASGTPLIHEQFF | TGTGCTAGTGGTACCCCTCTCATCCATGAGCAGTTCTTC
12 | medium-sized | TRBJ2-7 | TRBD1 | TRBV19 | CASNDRGYEQYF | TGTGCCAGTAATGACAGGGGCTACGAGCAGTACTTC
15 | - | TRBJ2-1 | - | TRBV7-2 | CASSRGGDSYNEQFF | TGTGCCAGCAGCCGAGGCGGGGATTCCTACAATGAGCAGTTCTTC
14 | - | TRBJ2-3 | TRBD2 | TRBV27 | CASSYQSRGGTQYF | TGTGCCAGCAGTTACCAATCTCGGGGGGGAACGCAGTATTTT
13 | - | TRBJ2-3 | TRBD2 | TRBV11-2 | CAGTSGVGDTQYF | TGTGCCGGGACTAGCGGGGTCGGGGATACGCAGTATTTT
15 | - | TRBJ2-5 | - | TRBV5-5 | CASSFGGHPQETQYF | TGTGCCAGCAGCTTCGGCGGGCACCCCCAAGAGACCCAGTACTTC
12 | - | TRBJ1-3 | - | TRBV6-5 | CASRTGGNTIYF | TGTGCCAGCAGAACGGGGGGAAACACCATATATTTT
14 | few | TRBJ2-3 | - | TRBV24-1 | CATSVGRSTDTQYF | TGTGCCACCAGTGTAGGTCGTAGCACAGATACGCAGTATTTT
12 | many | TRBJ2-2 | - | TRBV10-3 | CAISPVTGELFF | TGTGCCATCAGCCCCGTAACCGGGGAGCTGTTTTTT
10 | few | TRBJ2-5 | - | TRBV30 | CAWSGETQYF | TGTGCCTGGAGTGGAGAGACCCAGTACTTC
16 | many | TRBJ1-5 | - | TRBV5-6 | CASSSQGPIRNQPQHF | TGTGCCAGCAGCTCGCAGGGACCGATAAGGAATCAGCCCCAGCATTTT
15 | medium-sized | TRBJ2-2 | - | TRBV29-1 | CSAYGSSSSTNELFF | TGCAGCGCTTACGGCAGCTCCTCCTCTACGAACGAGCTGTTTTTT
14 | - | TRBJ2-7 | - | TRBV20-1 | CSARDASSTYEQYF | TGCAGTGCTAGAGATGCCAGTTCGACCTACGAGCAGTACTTC
15 | - | TRBJ2-7 | TRBD1 | TRBV12-5 | CASSFAGTGGGEQYF | TGTGCCAGCAGTTTCGCGGGGACAGGGGGTGGCGAGCAGTACTTC
14 | many | TRBJ2-7 | TRBD2 | TRBV10-3 | CAIRGTSSGYEQYF | TGTGCCATCAGGGGGACTAGCTCGGGCTACGAGCAGTACTTC
13 | few | TRBJ1-2 | - | TRBV27 | CASSLGGGYGYTF | TGTGCCAGCAGTTTAGGGGGGGGCTATGGCTACACCTTC
16 | few | TRBJ2-2 | TRBD2 | TRBV19 | CASSLLRGANTGELFF | TGTGCCAGTAGTTTACTGCGGGGGGCAAACACCGGGGAGCTGTTTTTT
13 | medium-sized | TRBJ1-2 | - | TRBV19 | CASIPRGGYGYTF | TGTGCCAGTATCCCACGGGGGGGATATGGCTACACCTTC
16 | - | TRBJ2-3 | TRBD1 | TRBV18 | CASSPPDRGGADTQYF | TGTGCCAGCTCACCACCGGACAGGGGAGGGGCAGATACGCAGTATTTT
12 | - | TRBJ1-1 | - | TRBV12-3/TRBV12-4 | CASSLAGTEAFF | TGTGCCAGCAGTTTGGCCGGCACTGAAGCTTTCTTT
14 | - | TRBJ2-1 | - | TRBV27 | CASSSTSTDRRAFF | TGTGCCAGCAGTTCAACCAGCACAGACCGGCGGGCTTTCTTC
16 | few | TRBJ2-1 | - | TRBV14 | CASSQELGSSYNEQFF | TGTGCCAGCAGCCAAGAGTTGGGTAGCTCCTACAATGAGCAGTTCTTC
15 | few | TRBJ1-5 | - | TRBV19 | CASSRQADSNQPQHF | TGTGCCAGTAGTCGACAGGCCGATAGCAATCAGCCCCAGCATTTT
14 | many | TRBJ1-5 | TRBD1 | TRBV6-5 | CASSRTGGDQPQHF | TGTGCCAGCAGTCGGACAGGGGGAGATCAGCCCCAGCATTTT
15 | medium-sized | TRBJ1-1 | TRBD1 | TRBV29-1 | CSVEAGTGMNTEAFF | TGCAGCGTTGAAGCAGGGACAGGAATGAACACTGAAGCTTTCTTT
16 | - | TRBJ1-2 | TRBD1 | TRBV6-2/TRBV6-3 | CASSYARDRVDYGYTF | TGTGCCAGCAGTTACGCCCGGGACAGGGTCGACTATGGCTACACCTTC
14 | many | TRBJ2-7 | - | TRBV19 | CASSTGVSSYEQYF | TGTGCCAGTAGTACAGGGGTTAGCTCCTACGAGCAGTACTTC
15 | few | TRBJ2-3 | - | TRBV5-5 | CASSFVRGITDTQYF | TGTGCCAGCAGCTTCGTCCGGGGCATCACAGATACGCAGTATTTT
13 | medium-sized | TRBJ2-3 | - | TRBV11-1 | CASSHPGADTQYF | TGTGCCAGCAGTCACCCCGGGGCAGATACGCAGTATTTT
12 | few | TRBJ1-2 | - | TRBV12-3/TRBV12-4 | CASSFFRGGYTF | TGTGCCAGCAGTTTCTTCAGGGGTGGCTACACCTTC
15 | - | TRBJ1-3 | - | TRBV5-4 | CASSSESQELDTIYF | TGTGCCAGCAGCTCAGAGTCTCAAGAGTTGGACACCATATATTTT
14 | - | TRBJ2-7 | TRBD2 | TRBV27 | CASSLSPGGIEQYF | TGTGCCAGCAGTTTATCCCCGGGGGGGATTGAGCAGTACTTC
15 | few | TRBJ2-7 | - | TRBV4-2 | CASSGTRGGIYEQYF | TGTGCCAGCAGCGGGACGAGGGGGGGAATCTACGAGCAGTACTTC
14 | - | TRBJ1-6 | - | TRBV18 | CASSSSSYNSPLHF | TGTGCCAGCTCTTCAAGCTCCTATAATTCACCCCTCCACTTT
17 | - | TRBJ1-3 | TRBD1 | TRBV20-1 | CSAAKLGQGSSGNTIYF | TGCAGTGCTGCGAAGTTAGGACAGGGGAGCTCTGGAAACACCATATATTTT
16 | few | TRBJ2-7 | - | TRBV6-5 | CASQPPPGETTYEQYF | TGTGCCAGCCAACCGCCCCCCGGGGAAACTACCTACGAGCAGTACTTC
16 | - | TRBJ2-2 | - | TRBV6-5 | CASSYSAGSNGGELFF | TGTGCCAGCAGTTACTCTGCAGGGAGTAATGGCGGGGAGCTGTTTTTT
13 | - | TRBJ2-7 | - | TRBV6-2/TRBV6-3 | CATCRTDTYEQYF | TGTGCCACCTGCCGGACAGATACCTACGAGCAGTACTTC
14 | - | TRBJ1-2 | - | TRBV11-1 | CASSGPRNNYGYTF | TGTGCCAGCAGCGGTCCCAGGAATAACTATGGCTACACCTTC
11 | - | TRBJ2-1 | - | TRBV30 | CAGGPYNEQFF | TGTGCCGGGGGGCCCTACAATGAGCAGTTCTTC
15 | - | TRBJ2-1 | - | TRBV30 | CAWSRGGRVNNEQFF | TGTGCCTGGAGTAGGGGGGGGCGAGTAAACAATGAGCAGTTCTTC
15 | - | TRBJ2-7 | - | TRBV11-1 | CASSTPGKALYEQYF | TGTGCCAGCAGTACCCCCGGGAAAGCTCTCTACGAGCAGTACTTC
17 | - | TRBJ1-2 | TRBD1 | TRBV5-4 | CASSAGGAGGGAGGYTF | TGTGCCAGCAGCGCCGGTGGAGCAGGGGGCGGGGCGGGTGGCTACACCTTC
16 | - | TRBJ2-7 | TRBD1 | TRBV4-3 | CASSQAVRDSTYEQYF | TGCGCCAGCAGCCAAGCGGTCCGGGACAGCACCTACGAGCAGTACTTC
16 | - | TRBJ2-5 | TRBD2 | TRBV19 | CASSMRRGGPGETQYF | TGTGCCAGTAGTATGAGGCGGGGGGGGCCGGGAGAGACCCAGTACTTC
13 | - | TRBJ2-7 | TRBD1 | TRBV19 | CASSPGTGVEQYF | TGTGCCAGTAGTCCCGGGACAGGGGTCGAGCAGTACTTC
12 | few | TRBJ2-1 | - | TRBV20-1 | CSARRVRNEQFF | TGCAGTGCTAGGCGGGTGAGGAATGAGCAGTTCTTC